This T cell receptor beta chain was sequenced during a study of blood T cell repertoires in COVID-19. The data were produced by immunoSEQ multiplex PCR, yet TCRdb's version contains in-frame clones alone and is incomplete. There are 150,000 to 200,000 clones in the sample; about 87% occur only once, and around 3% lies in the top ten. CDR1 and CDR2 from the germline V gene are SGHTA and FQGNSA. Deletions cut 5 bases from V and 2 bases from J, with 13 bases between. The CDR3 runs 15 residues. The chain recombines TRBV7-2 with TRBJ1-3, with D tentatively TRBD1 (6 bases). The origin of this receptor is a man in his forties with active or convalescent COVID-19. Material: peripheral blood. CDR3 sequence (DNA): TGTGCCAGCAGCAGAAAGGGGGTAGCTGGAAACACCATATATTTT. As protein: CASSRKGVAGNTIYF.